The present T cell receptor (beta chain) was sequenced within a study of cytomegalovirus exposure and HLA in healthy donors. Study as a whole: Of several hundred genotyped donors, roughly 81% grouped in the Caucasian-associated ancestry cluster.

Amplification used 60 Vbeta primers and 13 Jbeta primers. Here immunoSEQ multiplex PCR was the method, and the copy in TCRdb shows in-frame clones only, minus some. The sample yields about 130,000 clones, roughly 72% seen once. The CDR3 contains 18 residues. The J segment lost 6 bases and the V segment lost 3 bases, leaving 12 bases of the junction unmatched. Germline V gene data show CDR1 as KGHSH and CDR2 as LQKENI. The sequence was obtained from a male donor in good health and CMV-seronegative. Sequences were obtained from PBMCs. The chain has TRBV18 and TRBJ1-5; TRBD1 matches 12 bases. The CDR3 loop is CASSPGLGQGARGQPQHF. CDR3 DNA sequence: TGTGCCAGCTCACCGGGGCTGGGACAGGGGGCGCGGGGTCAGCCCCAGCATTTT.